This T cell receptor beta chain derives from a study of beta chain features in type 1 diabetes. In the study overall: Sorted cell examination encompassed approximately 98,000,000 cells across all samples.

What was sequenced were expressed TCRB transcripts, since all of the isolated RNA had been reverse transcribed. Generated by immunoSEQ multiplex PCR, the TCRdb table keeps only in-frame clones and is missing some. The sample shows under 250,000 clones, roughly 30% of them seen only once. V lost 0 bases and J lost 11, with 10 bases in between. Germline assignment: CDR1 SGHTA and CDR2 FQGNSA. This CDR3 region has 13 residues. This receptor was taken from a man aged 25 to 40 in good health. What was sequenced was central memory CD4+ T cells from blood. This chain connects TRBV7-2 to TRBJ2-2; D call uncertain. CDR3 DNA sequence: TGTGCCAGCAGCTTAGCGGACGGCGCAGAGCTGTTTTTT. Translation gives CASSLADGAELFF. Complete variable domain (other parts from reference TRBV7-2 and TRBJ2-2): GAGVSQSPSNKVTEKGKDVELRCDPISGHTALYWYRQSLGQGLEFLIYFQGNSAPDKSGLPSDRFSAERTGGSVSTLTIQRTQQEDSAVYLCASSLADGAELFFGEGSRLTVL.